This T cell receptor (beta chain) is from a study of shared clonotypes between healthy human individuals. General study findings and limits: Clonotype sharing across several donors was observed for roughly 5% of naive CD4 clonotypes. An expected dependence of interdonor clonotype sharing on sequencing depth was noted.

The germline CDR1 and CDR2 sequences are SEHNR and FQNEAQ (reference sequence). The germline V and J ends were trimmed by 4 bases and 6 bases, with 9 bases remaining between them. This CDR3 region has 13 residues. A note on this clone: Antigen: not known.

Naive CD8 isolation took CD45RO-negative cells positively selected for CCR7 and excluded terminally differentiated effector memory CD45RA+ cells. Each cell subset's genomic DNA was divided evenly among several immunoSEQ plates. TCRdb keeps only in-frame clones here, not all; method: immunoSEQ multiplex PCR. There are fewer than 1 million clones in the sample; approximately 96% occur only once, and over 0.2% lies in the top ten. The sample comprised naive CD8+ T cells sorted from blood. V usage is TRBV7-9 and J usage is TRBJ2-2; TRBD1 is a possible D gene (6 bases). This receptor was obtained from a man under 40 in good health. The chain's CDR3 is CASSSGTPGELFF. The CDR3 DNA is TGTGCCAGCAGCTCCGGGACACCCGGGGAGCTGTTTTTT.